A single sample gave rise to the 2 T cell receptor beta chains below, sequenced in a study of regulatory T cells in long-lasting Graves disease. CDR3 regions were amplified by Arm-PCR using iRepertoire HTBI primers to build TCR beta libraries. TCRdb reprocessed the multiplex PCR reads with MiXCR, giving one entry per CDR3 protein. Of approximately 290,000 distinct CDR3 sequences detected, 22% appear once; the ten largest clones hold just over 55%. The time point denotes: persistent/refractory GD, antithyroid drugs over 5 years with positive TRAb. The TCR library was made from RNA extracted from PBMCs. Sample: peripheral blood mononuclear cells (PBMCs), taken when the disease was refractory, from a patient treated with antithyroid drugs. All receptors derive from a female donor with Graves disease.

The table lists this clonotype with many counts. The V gene is TRBV13, the J gene TRBJ2-2; 8 bases are shared with TRBD2. CDR3 length equals 15 residues. The V gene end was trimmed by 5 bases and the J gene end by 1 base; junction bases not matched to a gene: 3. Germline V gene lookup returns CDR1 PRHDT and CDR2 FYEKMQ (reference sequence). CDR3 sequence (DNA): TGTGCCAGCAGCAATAGCGGGGAGAACACCGGGGAGCTGTTTTTT. Protein sequence: CASSNSGENTGELFF.

This clonotype was recorded a few times. V and J are TRBV24-1 and TRBJ2-5; D is undetermined. The CDR3 loop spans 11 amino acids. V dropped 0 bases and J dropped 9 bases, with 4 bases sitting between them. Germline loops: CDR1 KGHDR, CDR2 SFDVKD. The CDR3 is CATSDLGAQYF. The CDR3 coding sequence is TGTGCCACCAGTGATTTGGGGGCCCAGTACTTC.